This T cell receptor beta chain originates from a study of blood T cell repertoires in COVID-19. TCRdb keeps only in-frame clones here, not all; method: immunoSEQ multiplex PCR. This table holds tens of thousands of clones, just over 85% found once. J lost 3 bases, V lost 4 bases, and 14 bases had no gene match. Germline V lookup: CDR1 LNHDA, CDR2 SQIVND (reference sequence). This CDR3 has 18 residues. Sequencing was carried out using peripheral blood. J is TRBJ2-1 and V is TRBV19, with 8 bases matching TRBD2. The clonotype comes from a man older than 75 with active COVID-19. Here the CDR3 DNA reads TGTGCCAGTAGTACGGCCGTGGCGGGGACTAGACTCTACAATGAGCAGTTCTTC. This codes for CASSTAVAGTRLYNEQFF.